Sequencing of this T cell receptor (beta chain) was carried out in a study of T cell changes during pregnancy in multiple sclerosis. After removal of 2 bases from V and 0 bases from J, the junction contained 9 bases not matched to a gene. Germline V gene data show CDR1 as SGHRS and CDR2 as YFSETQ. This CDR3 is built from 17 residues. The assay was immunoSEQ multiplex PCR, and TCRdb's table has in-frame clones only and misses some. The sample consists of some 100,000 clones, 85% to 95% of them appearing once. The receptor comes from a female donor with multiple sclerosis, enrolled in a pregnancy study. The sequenced sample was peripheral blood, obtained in the second trimester of pregnancy. V is TRBV5-1 and J is TRBJ2-7; 9 bases map to TRBD2. CDR3 coding DNA: TGCGCCAGCAGCTTCAAACCGGGACTAGCAAGCTCCTACGAGCAGTACTTC. This gives the protein CASSFKPGLASSYEQYF.